A selection of T cell receptor beta chains follows, all from one sample in a study of blood T cells in healthy people across ages. TCRdb ran MiXCR on the 5' RACE reads and lists one entry per CDR3 protein. The table lists 1.5 million or so distinct CDR3 sequences, 42% of them singletons. The specimen sequenced was blood. The receptors stem from a woman aged 18-29 years in good health. CDR3s include the opening cysteine and the closing phenylalanine or tryptophan. D genes are given only for firm matches. Rows may omit the clone size; those that give it use once, few, many or a size class.

d_call	clone_size	v_call	j_call	cdr3_aa	cdr3_nt
TRBD1	NA	TRBV5-1	TRBJ2-1	CASSSQGANYNEQFF	TGCGCCAGCAGCTCCCAGGGGGCGAATTACAATGAGCAGTTCTTC
NA	NA	TRBV5-1	TRBJ1-5	CASSLANVRLRWPQHF	TGCGCCAGCAGCTTGGCCAACGTGAGGCTCCGCTGGCCCCAGCATTTT
NA	few	TRBV7-8	TRBJ2-7	CASSLNGGGLAYEQYF	TGTGCCAGCAGCTTAAACGGAGGGGGGCTAGCGTACGAGCAGTACTTC
NA	few	TRBV10-3	TRBJ2-7	CAISELDSSEQYF	TGTGCCATCAGTGAACTAGACTCGAGTGAGCAGTACTTC
NA	NA	TRBV27	TRBJ1-1	CASSLVPTGKNTEAFF	TGTGCCAGCAGTTTGGTACCGACAGGAAAGAACACTGAAGCTTTCTTT
NA	few	TRBV7-8	TRBJ2-7	CASSLGWEVSYEQYF	TGTGCCAGCAGCCTAGGTTGGGAGGTCTCCTACGAGCAGTACTTC
TRBD1	NA	TRBV4-1	TRBJ2-3	CASSQTRTGVTDTQYF	TGCGCCAGCAGCCAAACCCGGACAGGAGTCACGGATACGCAGTATTTT
NA	NA	TRBV7-2	TRBJ1-5	CASSLGNWQPQHF	TGTGCCAGCAGCTTGGGAAATTGGCAGCCCCAGCATTTT
NA	NA	TRBV29-1	TRBJ2-1	CSVEGRDLSYNEQFF	TGCAGCGTTGAAGGGCGGGACCTCTCCTACAATGAGCAGTTCTTC
NA	NA	TRBV20-1	TRBJ1-1	CSATRNTEAFF	TGCAGTGCGACCCGCAACACTGAAGCTTTCTTT
TRBD2	NA	TRBV20-1	TRBJ2-7	CGARTTRTSGYEQYF	TGCGGTGCTAGAACAACTCGGACTAGCGGTTACGAGCAGTACTTC
NA	NA	TRBV6-1	TRBJ2-4	CASTGGAKNIQYF	TGTGCCAGCACTGGCGGGGCCAAAAACATTCAGTACTTC
NA	NA	TRBV5-5	TRBJ1-2	CASSLDGQRAIGYTF	TGTGCCAGCAGCTTGGATGGACAGAGGGCGATTGGCTACACCTTC
TRBD1	few	TRBV7-2	TRBJ2-7	CASSKNQGAGTYEQYF	TGTGCCAGCAGCAAAAATCAGGGGGCGGGGACCTACGAGCAGTACTTC
NA	NA	TRBV20-1	TRBJ2-5	CSARRGTGVVLETQYF	TGCAGTGCTAGAAGGGGTACGGGAGTAGTCCTAGAGACCCAGTACTTC
NA	NA	TRBV6-1	TRBJ1-3	CASILRGGLSGNTIYF	TGTGCCAGCATCCTTCGTGGGGGGCTCTCTGGAAACACCATATATTTT
NA	NA	TRBV6-1	TRBJ2-5	CASSLSGGWETQYF	TGTGCCAGCTCATTAAGTGGGGGTTGGGAGACCCAGTACTTC